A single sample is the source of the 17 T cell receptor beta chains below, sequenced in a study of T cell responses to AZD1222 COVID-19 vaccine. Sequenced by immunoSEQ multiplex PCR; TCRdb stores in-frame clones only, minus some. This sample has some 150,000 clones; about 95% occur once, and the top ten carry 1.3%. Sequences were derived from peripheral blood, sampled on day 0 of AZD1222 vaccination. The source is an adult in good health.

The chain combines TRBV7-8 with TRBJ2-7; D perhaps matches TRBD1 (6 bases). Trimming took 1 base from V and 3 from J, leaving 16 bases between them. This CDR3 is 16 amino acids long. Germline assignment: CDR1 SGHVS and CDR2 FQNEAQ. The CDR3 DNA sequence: TGTGCCAGCAGCTTAGAGCCGGCTAGCAGGGGCTACGAGCAGTACGTC. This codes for CASSLEPASRGYEQYV.

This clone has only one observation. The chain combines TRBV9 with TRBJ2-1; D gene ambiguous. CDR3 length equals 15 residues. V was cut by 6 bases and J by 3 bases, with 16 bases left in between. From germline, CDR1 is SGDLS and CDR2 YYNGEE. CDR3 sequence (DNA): TGTGCCAGCACCTTAGTAGGCGGAAACTACAATGAGCAGTTCTTC. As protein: CASTLVGGNYNEQFF.

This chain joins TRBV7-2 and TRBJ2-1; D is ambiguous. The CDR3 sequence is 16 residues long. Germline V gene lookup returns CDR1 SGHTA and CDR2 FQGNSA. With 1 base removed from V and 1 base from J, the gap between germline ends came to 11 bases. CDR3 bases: TGTGCCAGCAGCTTAGTAACAGTAAATTCCTACAATGAGCAGTTCTTC. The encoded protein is CASSLVTVNSYNEQFF.

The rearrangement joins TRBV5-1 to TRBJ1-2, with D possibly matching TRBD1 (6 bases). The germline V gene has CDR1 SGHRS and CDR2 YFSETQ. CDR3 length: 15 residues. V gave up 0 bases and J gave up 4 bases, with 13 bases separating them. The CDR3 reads CASSLEYRDPYGYTF. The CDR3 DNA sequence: TGCGCCAGCAGCTTGGAATACAGGGACCCCTATGGCTACACCTTC.

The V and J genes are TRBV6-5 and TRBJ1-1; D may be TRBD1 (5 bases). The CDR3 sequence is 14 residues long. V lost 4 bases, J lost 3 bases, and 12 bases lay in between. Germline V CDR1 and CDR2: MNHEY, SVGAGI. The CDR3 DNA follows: TGTGCCAGCAGTTCCGCGAAGGGGTACACTGAAGCTTTCTTT. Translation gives CASSSAKGYTEAFF.

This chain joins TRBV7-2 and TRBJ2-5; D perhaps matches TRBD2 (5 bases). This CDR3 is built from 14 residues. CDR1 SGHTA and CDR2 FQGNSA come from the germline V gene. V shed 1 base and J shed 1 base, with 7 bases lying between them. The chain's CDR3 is CASSLGSGQETQYF. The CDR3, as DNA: TGTGCCAGCAGCTTAGGGAGCGGCCAAGAGACCCAGTACTTC.

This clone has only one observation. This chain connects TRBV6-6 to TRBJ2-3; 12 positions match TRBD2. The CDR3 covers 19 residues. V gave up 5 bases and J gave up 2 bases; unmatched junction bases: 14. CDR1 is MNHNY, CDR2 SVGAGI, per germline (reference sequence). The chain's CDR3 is CASSQGGLAGYSDTDTQYF. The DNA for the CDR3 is TGTGCCAGCAGTCAGGGGGGACTAGCGGGTTACTCCGACACAGATACGCAGTATTTT.

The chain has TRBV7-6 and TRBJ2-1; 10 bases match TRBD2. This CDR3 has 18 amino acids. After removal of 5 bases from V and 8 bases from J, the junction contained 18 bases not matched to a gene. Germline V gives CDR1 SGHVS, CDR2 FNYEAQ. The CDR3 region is CASSRGPAGGPARDEQFF. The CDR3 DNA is TGTGCCAGCAGCCGCGGGCCAGCGGGGGGGCCGGCTCGAGATGAGCAGTTCTTC. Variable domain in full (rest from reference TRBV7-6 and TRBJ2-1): GAGVSQSPRYKVTKRGQDVALRCDPISGHVSLYWYRQALGQGPEFLTYFNYEAQQDKSGLPNDRFSAERPEGSISTLTIQRTEQRDSAMYRCASSRGPAGGPARDEQFFGPGTRLTVL.

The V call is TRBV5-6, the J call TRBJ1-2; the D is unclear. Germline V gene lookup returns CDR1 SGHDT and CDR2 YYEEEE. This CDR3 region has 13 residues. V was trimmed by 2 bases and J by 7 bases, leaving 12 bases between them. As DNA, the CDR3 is TGTGCCAGCAGCTTTGGCTCCTCCAGTGGCTACACCTTC. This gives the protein CASSFGSSSGYTF.

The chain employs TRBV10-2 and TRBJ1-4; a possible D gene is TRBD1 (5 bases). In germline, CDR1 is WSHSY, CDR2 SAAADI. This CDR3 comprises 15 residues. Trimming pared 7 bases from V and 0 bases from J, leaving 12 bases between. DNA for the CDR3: TGCGCCAGCAATTCTCAGGGTGCAACTAATGAAAAACTGTTTTTT. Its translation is CASNSQGATNEKLFF.

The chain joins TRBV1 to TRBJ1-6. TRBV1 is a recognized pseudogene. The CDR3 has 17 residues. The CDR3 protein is CTSSHLSGGRVNSPLHF. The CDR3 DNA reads TGCACCAGCAGCCACCTCTCGGGGGGGCGGGTGAATTCACCCCTCCACTTT.

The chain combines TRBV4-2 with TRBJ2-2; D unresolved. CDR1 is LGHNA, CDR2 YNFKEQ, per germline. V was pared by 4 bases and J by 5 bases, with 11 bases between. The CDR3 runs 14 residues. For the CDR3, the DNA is TGTGCCAGCAGCCCCCCCCAGAGAACCGGGGAGCTGTTTTTT. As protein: CASSPPQRTGELFF.

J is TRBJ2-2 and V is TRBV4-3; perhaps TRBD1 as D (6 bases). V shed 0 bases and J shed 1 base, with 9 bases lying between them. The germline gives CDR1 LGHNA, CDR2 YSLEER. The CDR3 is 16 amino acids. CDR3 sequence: CASSQEGTRNTGELFF. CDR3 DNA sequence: TGCGCCAGCAGCCAAGAGGGGACAAGGAACACCGGGGAGCTGTTTTTT.

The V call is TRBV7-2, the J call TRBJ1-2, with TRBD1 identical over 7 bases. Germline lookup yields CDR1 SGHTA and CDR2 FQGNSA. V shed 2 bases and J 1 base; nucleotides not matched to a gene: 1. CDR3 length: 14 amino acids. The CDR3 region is CASSLQGGNYGYTF. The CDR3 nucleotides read TGTGCCAGCAGCTTACAGGGGGGTAACTATGGCTACACCTTC.

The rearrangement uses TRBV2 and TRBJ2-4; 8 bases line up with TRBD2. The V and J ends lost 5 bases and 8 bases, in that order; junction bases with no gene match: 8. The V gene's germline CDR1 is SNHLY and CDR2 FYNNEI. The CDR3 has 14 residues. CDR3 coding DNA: TGTGCCAGCAGTCGGGAGGGGAATGGAGACATTCAGTACTTC. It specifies CASSREGNGDIQYF. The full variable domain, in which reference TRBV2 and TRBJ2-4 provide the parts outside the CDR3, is EPEVTQTPSHQVTQMGQEVILRCVPISNHLYFYWYRQILGQKVEFLVSFYNNEISEKSEIFDDQFSVERPDGSNFTLKIRSTKLEDSAMYFCASSREGNGDIQYFGAGTRLSVL.

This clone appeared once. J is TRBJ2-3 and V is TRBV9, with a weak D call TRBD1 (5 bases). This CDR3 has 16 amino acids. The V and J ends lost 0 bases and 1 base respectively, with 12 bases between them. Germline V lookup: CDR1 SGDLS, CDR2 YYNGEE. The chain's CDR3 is CASSVVGQGGTDTQYF. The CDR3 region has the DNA TGTGCCAGCAGCGTAGTGGGCCAAGGGGGCACAGATACGCAGTATTTT.

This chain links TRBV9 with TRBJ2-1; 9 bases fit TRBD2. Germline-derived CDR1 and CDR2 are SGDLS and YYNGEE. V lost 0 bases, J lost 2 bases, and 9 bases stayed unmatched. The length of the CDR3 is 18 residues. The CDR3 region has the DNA TGTGCCAGCAGCGTAGTCTCTCCCTCTAGCGGGACCTACAATGAGCAGTTCTTC. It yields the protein CASSVVSPSSGTYNEQFF.